The sequence of this TCR beta chain was determined in a study of blood T cells in healthy people across ages. General study findings and limits: As age increased, TCR beta diversity per million T cells fell in a roughly linear fashion. One million T cells yielded diversity estimates that were considered underestimates.

A sample-barcoded 5' primer and a J-beta primer mix were used in a second PCR of roughly 7 to 11 cycles. MiXCR was run by TCRdb on the 5' RACE reads, yielding one entry per CDR3 protein. The sample includes roughly 700,000 distinct CDR3 sequences, around 49% of them seen just once. Comment on this clonotype: The antigen is undetermined.

This TCR came from a woman aged 60-70 years in good health. The sequenced material came from blood.

In nucleotides, the CDR3 is TGCGCCAGCAGCCGGGGGGCTTCTAGCACAGATACGCAGTATTTT. Amino acids: CASSRGASSTDTQYF. The rearrangement joins TRBV5-1 to TRBJ2-3; tentatively, D is TRBD2 (7 bases). V lost 4 bases, J lost 0 bases, and 12 bases lay in between. The CDR3 runs 15 residues. Germline V gives CDR1 SGHRS, CDR2 YFSETQ.